The 19 T cell receptor beta chains in this list originate from one sample, sequenced in a study of T cell repertoires in cytomegalovirus infection. Their specific antigens are unknown. From the reads, TCRdb called clonotypes with MiXCR, one entry per CDR3 protein. The repertoire holds hundreds of thousands of distinct CDR3 sequences, with around a third as singletons. The sequencing here drew on cultured PBMCs, taken from culture after CMV antigen stimulation. These receptors all come from a human donor in good health (CMV status not recorded). Some clones in this sample may be carry-over from other donors' samples.

This clonotype was seen more than once but under ten times. The gene calls are TRBV18 and TRBJ2-1; D remains ambiguous. The V end was cut by 4 bases, the J end by 4 bases, with 11 bases between. The V gene's germline CDR1 is KGHSH and CDR2 LQKENI. The CDR3 is made up of 14 amino acids. This CDR3 reads CASSLSVVYNEQFF. The CDR3 nucleotides read TGTGCCAGCTCACTGAGTGTTGTATACAATGAGCAGTTCTTC.

This clonotype appeared a few times. The V call is TRBV27, the J call TRBJ2-7, with a weak D call TRBD1 (6 bases). Germline values: CDR1 MNHEY, CDR2 SMNVEV (reference sequence). Trimming cost V 4 bases and J 4 bases, with 11 bases left between them. CDR3 length: 13 amino acids. The CDR3 DNA sequence: TGTGCCAGCAGTTACACAGGGCCGTACGAGCAGTACTTC. Residues: CASSYTGPYEQYF.

V and J are TRBV5-1 and TRBJ2-7, with D tentatively TRBD2 (5 bases). V was shortened by 2 bases and J by 2 bases, with 14 bases between the two germline ends. CDR3 length: 15 amino acids. CDR1 and CDR2 (germline): SGHRS, YFSETQ. CDR3 amino acids: CASSLMGSGAYEQYF. In DNA, the CDR3 is TGCGCCAGCAGCTTAATGGGCTCCGGGGCCTACGAGCAGTACTTC.

This clonotype was counted a few times. V usage is TRBV5-6 and J usage is TRBJ2-3, with D perhaps matching TRBD2 (5 bases). CDR3 length: 16 residues. Trimming stripped 4 bases from V and 1 base from J, with 16 bases between. CDR1 SGHDT and CDR2 YYEEEE come from the germline V gene. CDR3 in amino acids: CASSRLLASRTDTQYF. The CDR3 coding sequence is TGTGCCAGCAGCCGCCTTCTAGCCTCCCGCACAGATACGCAGTATTTT.

Turning to this clonotype: At one end the junction does not follow the germline gene, possibly because of a read error. The V and J genes are TRBV12-3 or TRBV12-4 and TRBJ1-5; D might be TRBD1 (6 bases). The CDR3 totals 16 residues. CDR3 amino acids: CASGFLLTGSNQPQHF. In DNA form, the CDR3 reads TGTGCCAGCGGTTTTCTCCTGACAGGTAGCAATCAGCCCCAGCATTTT.

This clonotype was detected only a few times. The V gene is TRBV5-1, the J gene TRBJ2-5; the match to TRBD2 covers 9 bases. Looked up from germline, CDR1 is SGHRS and CDR2 is YFSETQ. The CDR3 totals 16 residues. V lost 0 bases and J lost 2; bases outside the gene matches: 5. CDR3 sequence: CASSLGPSGKQETQYF. DNA for the CDR3: TGCGCCAGCAGCTTGGGGCCTAGCGGGAAACAAGAGACCCAGTACTTC.

The CDR3, as DNA: TGTGCCAGCAGCTTAGAAGGGGGTGTGAATTCACCCCTCCACTTT. Translation: CASSLEGGVNSPLHF. The V gene is TRBV7-2, the J gene TRBJ1-6; a weak D match, TRBD1 (6 bases). This CDR3 has 15 amino acids. CDR1 and CDR2 (germline): SGHTA, FQGNSA. V shed 1 base and J shed 7 bases, with 11 bases lying between them.

This clonotype was found a few times. This chain links TRBV7-8 with TRBJ2-3; no definite D call. This CDR3 region has 15 residues. V was trimmed by 5 bases and J by 6 bases, leaving 18 bases between them. Germline assignment: CDR1 SGHVS and CDR2 FQNEAQ. CDR3 nucleotide sequence: TGTGCCAGCAGCCTGAAACGGACGGCGACGGATACGCAGTATTTT. As protein: CASSLKRTATDTQYF.

V and J are TRBV6-5 and TRBJ2-2, with 9 nucleotides matching TRBD1. The CDR3 is made up of 17 amino acids. Trimming cost V 0 bases and J 6 bases; bases outside gene matches: 8. CDR1 MNHEY and CDR2 SVGAGI come from the germline V gene. In DNA form, the CDR3 reads TGTGCCAGCAGTTACTCGAGGGACAGGGCATGGCCCGGGGAGCTGTTTTTT. Translation: CASSYSRDRAWPGELFF.

In this sample, this clonotype turned up a few times. The gene calls are TRBV18 and TRBJ2-7; the match to TRBD2 covers 9 bases. This CDR3 is 14 amino acids long. The V gene's germline CDR1 is KGHSH and CDR2 LQKENI. Germline trimming cut 6 bases from V and 5 bases from J; bases unmatched to any gene: 8. CDR3 sequence: CASSQGLAGNEQYF. In DNA form, the CDR3 reads TGTGCCAGCTCCCAGGGGCTAGCGGGAAACGAGCAGTACTTC.

The rearrangement uses TRBV6-1 and TRBJ2-7; tentatively, D is TRBD1 (6 bases). Germline values: CDR1 MNHNS, CDR2 SASEGT. V lost 2 bases and J lost 1, with 12 bases in between. This CDR3 is built from 15 residues. The CDR3 here is CASSEIWGPSYEQYF. Written as DNA, the CDR3 is TGTGCCAGCAGTGAAATTTGGGGGCCTTCCTACGAGCAGTACTTC.

In this sample, this clonotype turned up a few times. The V call is TRBV7-6, the J call TRBJ2-7; D is perhaps TRBD1 or TRBD2 (5 bases each). Germline lookup yields CDR1 SGHVS and CDR2 FNYEAQ. Trimming took off 5 bases at V and 5 bases at J, with 19 bases between the two ends. The CDR3 loop spans 15 amino acids. CDR3 protein: CASSGGEFGNDEQYF. CDR3 in DNA: TGTGCCAGCAGCGGGGGTGAGTTCGGGAACGACGAGCAGTACTTC.

This chain joins TRBV10-3 and TRBJ2-1; 8 nucleotides line up with TRBD1. The CDR3 spans 16 residues. CDR1 ENHRY and CDR2 SYGVKD come from the germline V gene. The V and J ends lost 4 bases and 8 bases, in that order; junction bases with no gene match: 13. The CDR3 reads CAISVRRTGRIDEQFF. The DNA for the CDR3 is TGTGCCATCAGTGTGCGAAGGACAGGGAGAATCGATGAGCAGTTCTTC.

This rearrangement joins TRBV27 to TRBJ2-7; 9 positions agree with TRBD2. The junction had 2 bases not matched to a gene; V was cut back by 0 bases and J by 2 bases. Germline V gives CDR1 MNHEY, CDR2 SMNVEV (reference sequence). The CDR3 is 15 amino acids. The CDR3 region has the DNA TGTGCCAGCAGTTTATCAGTAGCGGGGGCCTACGAGCAGTACTTC. Its protein is CASSLSVAGAYEQYF.

This clonotype was recorded only once. V is TRBV7-8 and J is TRBJ2-2; TRBD2 matches 8 bases. The V gene's germline CDR1 is SGHVS and CDR2 FQNEAQ. J was trimmed by 6 bases and V by 3 bases; bases with no gene match: 9. CDR3 size: 16 residues. The CDR3 is CASSFHSGTMAGELFF. The CDR3 region has the DNA TGTGCCAGCAGCTTCCATAGCGGGACAATGGCCGGGGAGCTGTTTTTT.

This clonotype appeared a few times. The chain is built from TRBV7-8 and TRBJ2-2; 7 nucleotides match TRBD2. Looked up from germline, CDR1 is SGHVS and CDR2 is FQNEAQ. After removal of 4 bases from V and 4 bases from J, the junction contained 3 bases not matched to a gene. The CDR3 sequence is 14 residues long. Here the CDR3 reads CASSSRGSTGELFF. CDR3 nucleotides: TGTGCCAGCAGCTCCCGCGGGAGCACCGGGGAGCTGTTTTTT.

This chain joins TRBV7-2 and TRBJ2-7; the D gene could be TRBD1 or TRBD2 (5 bases each). The V gene's germline CDR1 is SGHTA and CDR2 FQGNSA. The length of the CDR3 is 13 residues. Trimming removed 7 bases at V and 5 bases at J, with 15 bases between. The CDR3 bases are TGTGCCAGCACCACGGGACCTGGAAACGAGCAGTACTTC. It specifies CASTTGPGNEQYF.

As concerns this clonotype: The junction shows a germline mismatch at one end, possibly a read error. V usage is TRBV5-3 and J usage is TRBJ1-5; D is undetermined. TRBV5-3 is an ORF, and what it does is uncertain. CDR3 length equals 15 residues. The CDR3: CASSWRAGDYQPQHF. The CDR3 DNA follows: TGTGCCAGCAGCTGGCGGGCAGGAGATTATCAGCCCCAGCATTTT.

The chain carries TRBV11-2 and TRBJ2-3, with D perhaps TRBD2 (5 bases). V was trimmed by 5 bases and J by 0 bases, leaving 12 bases between them. The germline V gene has CDR1 SGHAT and CDR2 FQNNGV. The CDR3 runs 15 residues. CDR3 DNA: TGTGCCAGCAGCCGGGCGGGCCCCAGCACAGATACGCAGTATTTT. Protein sequence: CASSRAGPSTDTQYF.